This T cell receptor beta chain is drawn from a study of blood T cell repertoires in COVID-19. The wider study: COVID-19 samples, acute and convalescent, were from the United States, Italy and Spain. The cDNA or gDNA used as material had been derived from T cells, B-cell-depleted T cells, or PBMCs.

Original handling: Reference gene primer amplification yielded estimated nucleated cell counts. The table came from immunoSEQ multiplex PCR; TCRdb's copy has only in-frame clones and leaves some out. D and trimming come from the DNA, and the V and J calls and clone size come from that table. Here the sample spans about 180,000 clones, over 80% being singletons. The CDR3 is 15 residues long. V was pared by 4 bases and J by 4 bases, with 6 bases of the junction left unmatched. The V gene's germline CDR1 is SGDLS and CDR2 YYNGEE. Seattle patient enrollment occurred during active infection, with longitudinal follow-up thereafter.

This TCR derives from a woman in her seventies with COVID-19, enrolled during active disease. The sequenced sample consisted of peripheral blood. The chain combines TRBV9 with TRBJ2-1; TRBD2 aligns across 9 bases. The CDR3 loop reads CASSISGSWYNEQFF. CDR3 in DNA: TGTGCCAGCAGCATTAGCGGGAGTTGGTACAATGAGCAGTTCTTC.